The 21 T cell receptor beta chains in this list originate from one sample, sequenced in a study of CD8 T cells in ankylosing spondylitis (dated by TCRdb to between 2016 and 2019). No cognate antigen is known for these TCRs. Library method: 5' RACE. Sequencing instrument: Illumina HiSeq 2500. TCRdb itself trimmed the public reads at Q25 with fastp, ran MiXCR and retained productive beta chains. Rows are unified per CDR3 protein, each entry keeping the most common DNA and genes. This sample comprises roughly 400,000 distinct CDR3 sequences, about 22% of them detected only once. The ten largest make up 16% of the sample. The research as a whole found: A TCR beta motif of 8 or 9 highly homologous amino acid variants appeared characteristic of blood from ankylosing spondylitis patients.

Source material: blood, either unsorted or a sorted T cell fraction (not recorded which). The receptors originated from a male donor with ankylosing spondylitis.

V gene TRBV5-1 combines with J gene TRBJ2-7; D possibly matches TRBD1 or TRBD2 (5 bases each). The length of the CDR3 is 13 residues. CDR1 and CDR2 (germline): SGHRS, YFSETQ. Trimming took off 0 bases at V and 7 bases at J, with 11 bases between the two ends. This CDR3 is CASSLVRGREQYF. The CDR3 DNA reads TGCGCCAGCAGCTTGGTGAGGGGCAGGGAGCAGTACTTC.

Ten or more counts support this clonotype. V is TRBV24-1 and J is TRBJ2-3; TRBD1 agrees at 9 bases. The CDR3 totals 17 residues. Trimming at V came to 3 bases and at J to 1 base, leaving 7 bases not matched to a gene. Germline V gene sequence: CDR1 KGHDR, CDR2 SFDVKD. The CDR3 nucleotides read TGTGCCACCAGTGATCCAAGCCGGGACAGGGGCACAGATACGCAGTATTTT. Translated: CATSDPSRDRGTDTQYF.

The rearrangement links TRBV29-1 to TRBJ2-6; D not resolved. The V and J ends lost 4 bases and 1 base respectively, with 5 bases between them. The germline V gene has CDR1 SQVTM and CDR2 ANQGSEA. The CDR3 covers 13 residues. For the CDR3, the DNA is TGCAGCGTTGCACCGTCTGGGGCCAACGTCCTGACTTTC. It yields the protein CSVAPSGANVLTF.

The genes are TRBV3-1 and TRBJ1-4; maybe TRBD1 (5 bases). This CDR3 contains 14 residues. Germline loops: CDR1 LGHDT, CDR2 YNNKEL (reference sequence). V shed 7 bases and J shed 8 bases, with 17 bases lying between them. CDR3 sequence reads: CASMHQGTGEKLFF. CDR3 nucleotide sequence: TGTGCCAGCATGCATCAGGGTACAGGAGAAAAACTGTTTTTT.

This clonotype was picked up a small number of times. This chain links TRBV20-1 with TRBJ1-1, with a tentative D call TRBD1 (6 bases). The CDR3 is 12 amino acids. From germline, CDR1 is DFQATT and CDR2 SNEGSKA (reference sequence). Trimming removed 7 bases from V and 4 bases from J, with 13 bases in between. Written as DNA, the CDR3 is TGCAGTGGCGCAGGGGTGGGCACTGAAGCTTTCTTT. Protein product: CSGAGVGTEAFF.

The sample holds a few counts of this clonotype. The chain uses TRBV5-1 and TRBJ2-3; D not resolved. Between the trimmed V and J ends, which lost 6 bases and 0 bases, there was a span of 8 bases. CDR1 SGHRS and CDR2 YFSETQ come from the germline V gene. The CDR3 has 13 amino acids. In DNA, the CDR3 is TGCGCCAGCATCTCGGACAGCACAGATACGCAGTATTTT. Its protein product is CASISDSTDTQYF.

In its sample, this clonotype was seen a few times. The chain combines TRBV28 with TRBJ1-2; no definite D call. The CDR3 has 13 amino acids. The germline CDR1 and CDR2 sequences are MDHEN and SYDVKM. Trimming took off 3 bases at V and 8 bases at J, with 13 bases between the two ends. This CDR3 reads CASSFEIPQGYTF. The CDR3 DNA is TGTGCCAGCAGTTTCGAGATCCCACAAGGCTACACCTTC.

The gene calls are TRBV20-1 and TRBJ2-7; no definite D call. V was trimmed by 5 bases and J by 6 bases, leaving 11 bases between them. There are 11 residues in the CDR3. Germline V gives CDR1 DFQATT, CDR2 SNEGSKA (reference sequence). DNA for the CDR3: TGCAGTGCTGGCCGGATGCGCGAGCAGTACTTC. Translation gives CSAGRMREQYF.

The chain links TRBV5-1 to TRBJ2-3; 8 bases are a match to TRBD2. The CDR3 loop spans 18 amino acids. The V and J ends lost 0 bases and 0 bases, in that order; junction bases with no gene match: 9. Germline V CDR1 and CDR2: SGHRS, YFSETQ. CDR3 protein: CASSLGMKIAGSTDTQYF. As DNA, the CDR3 is TGCGCCAGCAGCTTGGGTATGAAGATAGCGGGGAGCACAGATACGCAGTATTTT. The variable domain in full, completed from reference TRBV5-1 and TRBJ2-3, reads KAGVTQTPRYLIKTRGQQVTLSCSPISGHRSVSWYQQTPGQGLQFLFEYFSETQRNKGNFPGRFSGRQFSNSRSEMNVSTLELGDSALYLCASSLGMKIAGSTDTQYFGPGTRLTVL.

This clonotype showed up just a few times. This rearrangement joins TRBV5-1 to TRBJ1-1; 7 nucleotides agree with TRBD1. Trimming removed 1 base from V and 6 bases from J; junction bases left unmatched: 9. Per germline, CDR1 SGHRS and CDR2 YFSETQ. The CDR3 is 15 amino acids. The CDR3 loop is CASSLMTGRESEAFF. CDR3 nucleotide sequence: TGCGCCAGCAGCTTGATGACAGGGAGGGAGTCTGAAGCTTTCTTT.

The chain recombines TRBV12-3 or TRBV12-4 with TRBJ1-3; the D is unclear. The CDR3 is 13 amino acids. V was trimmed by 6 bases and J by 4 bases, leaving 10 bases between them. In DNA form, the CDR3 reads TGTGCCAGCAGCACGTTCAGAGGAAACACCATATATTTT. Translating gives CASSTFRGNTIYF.

This clonotype was found a few times. The chain recombines TRBV20-1 with TRBJ2-5; perhaps TRBD1 as D (5 bases). Germline values: CDR1 DFQATT, CDR2 SNEGSKA (reference sequence). The CDR3 extends over 13 amino acids. V was cut by 3 bases and J by 4 bases, with 12 bases left in between. The CDR3 spells CSASRPGLETQYF. As DNA, the CDR3 is TGCAGTGCTAGTCGGCCAGGGCTAGAGACCCAGTACTTC.

The V gene is TRBV11-2, the J gene TRBJ1-2; maybe TRBD1 (6 bases). There are 14 residues in the CDR3. Trimming left V 4 bases short and J 8 bases short, with 17 bases between. The germline CDR1 and CDR2 sequences are SGHAT and FQNNGV. CDR3 DNA: TGTGCCAGCAGCTCCGGAACAGGGATTGTCGGCTACACCTTC. It codes for CASSSGTGIVGYTF.

V usage is TRBV6-5 and J usage is TRBJ2-4; D may be TRBD2 (7 bases). Trimming shortened V by 4 bases and J by 2 bases, and 18 bases separated the two germline ends. Per the germline V gene, CDR1 is MNHEY and CDR2 is SVGAGI. The CDR3 contains 17 residues. Here the CDR3 reads CASSSRGSRGTKNIQYF. Written as DNA, the CDR3 is TGTGCCAGCAGTTCCCGCGGGAGTAGGGGGACCAAAAACATTCAGTACTTC.

This clonotype was observed many times. The rearrangement joins TRBV12-3 or TRBV12-4 to TRBJ2-7; 7 nucleotides agree with TRBD2. CDR3 length: 15 residues. The junction had 9 bases not matched to a gene; V was cut back by 7 bases and J by 0 bases. The CDR3 DNA is TGTGCCAGCATCGGGGGAGCTAGCGGCTCCTACGAGCAGTACTTC. Protein sequence: CASIGGASGSYEQYF.

The table lists this clonotype with a few counts. This chain uses TRBV5-1 with TRBJ2-7; D is perhaps TRBD1 (7 bases). V lost 4 bases and J 3 bases, leaving 14 bases between the germline ends. CDR3 length: 14 residues. Germline loops: CDR1 SGHRS, CDR2 YFSETQ. CDR3 DNA sequence: TGCGCCAGCAGCAGGGGGGACAGCTACTACGAGCAGTACTTC. This gives the protein CASSRGDSYYEQYF.

The rearrangement joins TRBV6-1 to TRBJ2-7; TRBD1 matches at 10 bases. The germline gives CDR1 MNHNS, CDR2 SASEGT. The CDR3 spans 15 residues. After removal of 6 bases from V and 1 base from J, the junction contained 6 bases not matched to a gene. The CDR3 reads CASRQPGQGSYEQYF. Here the CDR3 DNA reads TGTGCCAGCAGACAGCCGGGACAGGGGTCCTACGAGCAGTACTTC.

V gene TRBV12-3 or TRBV12-4 combines with J gene TRBJ1-2, with 8 bases aligning to TRBD1. V lost 5 bases to trimming and J lost 3 bases; unmatched junction nucleotides: 5. The CDR3 length is 14 residues. The CDR3 protein is CASSPPGGYYGYTF. CDR3 DNA: TGTGCCAGCAGTCCACCAGGGGGCTACTATGGCTACACCTTC.

The chain couples TRBV10-3 to TRBJ2-7, with D possibly matching TRBD1 (6 bases). Germline CDR1 reads ENHRY; CDR2 reads SYGVKD. Trimming pared 3 bases from V and 1 base from J, leaving 10 bases between. This CDR3 comprises 14 residues. The CDR3: CAISDRQDSYEQYF. The CDR3, as DNA: TGTGCCATCAGTGACCGACAGGATTCCTACGAGCAGTACTTC.

This clonotype was observed at least ten times. This chain uses TRBV7-2 with TRBJ1-4; D gene unclear. With 5 bases removed from V and 4 bases from J, the gap between germline ends came to 11 bases. This CDR3 comprises 14 residues. Germline assignment: CDR1 SGHTA and CDR2 FQGNSA. CDR3 sequence: CASSPVRSNEKLFF. As DNA, the CDR3 is TGTGCCAGCAGCCCCGTACGGAGTAATGAAAAACTGTTTTTT. Drawing the rest from reference TRBV7-2 and TRBJ1-4, the complete variable domain is GAGVSQSPSNKVTEKGKDVELRCDPISGHTALYWYRQSLGQGLEFLIYFQGNSAPDKSGLPSDRFSAERTGGSVSTLTIQRTQQEDSAVYLCASSPVRSNEKLFFGSGTQLSVL.

This clonotype was observed a handful of times. V usage is TRBV12-3 or TRBV12-4 and J usage is TRBJ1-2; no reliable D call. V was clipped by 2 bases and J by 1 base, with 8 bases between them. The CDR3 has 14 residues. CDR3 sequence: CASSLQGINYGYTF. DNA for the CDR3: TGTGCCAGCAGTTTACAAGGGATTAACTATGGCTACACCTTC.